Listed below are T cell receptor beta chains from one sample, sequenced in a study of T-cell memory formation after mild COVID-19. MiXCR, run by TCRdb on the 5' RACE reads, gives a single entry per CDR3 protein. The sample includes about 320,000 distinct CDR3 sequences, around 15% of them seen just once. Material for sequencing was PBMCs or a T cell subset sorted from them (not recorded which). All receptors derive from a man younger than 30 who had mild COVID-19 (a few samples of this study predate the infection). Cell type and time point are not known. Both conserved end residues are part of each CDR3.

v_gene,CDR3aa
TRBV3-1,CASSQAGQGRLKETQYF
TRBV6-2/TRBV6-3,CASSHPQWETYGYTF
TRBV4-3,CASSQGSGFSSEAFF
TRBV5-1,CASWVGLAANTGELFF
TRBV4-1,CASSQGRTRNTEAFF
TRBV6-2/TRBV6-3,CASTFGGELFF
TRBV20-1,CSASETPGTGKYF
TRBV4-1,CASSQESDRGYTF
TRBV7-3,CASSKYPGQGQETQYF
TRBV5-1,CASSGSTGGTTEAFF
TRBV29-1,CSVAGGLSYEQYF
TRBV4-3,CASSQGVGGPYEQYF
TRBV5-4,CASRPQGALPDTQYF
TRBV21-1,CASEGRGRQRDEQYF
TRBV20-1,CSARALGLEHSPLHF
TRBV7-2,CASTSDGGAREQFF
TRBV12-3/TRBV12-4,CASSMGGSETQYF
TRBV2,CASSEMTASVGNGELFF
TRBV7-2,CASSSGQRSYGYTF
TRBV7-6,CASSPRPGQGRDEQFF
TRBV7-2,CASSSADLAAGYTF
TRBV24-1,CATLRIARGETQYF
TRBV29-1,CSVESPETDTQYF
TRBV7-8,CASSSLYGTKGGYTF
TRBV20-1,CSAQTSGGRQETQYF
TRBV5-1,CASSPRVGELFF
TRBV4-1,CASSRTGARAGELFF
TRBV20-1,CSASADGYTF
TRBV11-2,CASSLPTSRGGFWETQYF
TRBV2,CASSSTGGPGNTIYF
TRBV7-9,CASSFRVTGRADEQYF
TRBV5-1,CASRPDRGLMNTEAFF
TRBV6-5,CASSHYGGAGEKLFF
TRBV5-4,CASSRPLGAGDGYTF
TRBV6-6,CASSYLDYNQPQHF
TRBV6-6,CASRASGYEQYF
TRBV4-1,CASSQGISKAGELFF
TRBV5-5,CASMRDGTSPLHF
TRBV30,CAWDRSLGYNEQFF
TRBV6-2/TRBV6-3,CASSSPGTGYYEQYF
TRBV4-1,CASSQGGDRTPEAFF
TRBV4-2,CASSHLDRDSTEAFF
TRBV6-5,CASSKPGLTDEQFF
TRBV28,CASSSLLGPLGNTIYF
TRBV7-2,CASSLTSGGYNEQFF